These 22 T cell receptor beta chains share one sample of origin, sequenced in a study of regulatory dendritic cells for organ transplantation. Sequencing was performed with immunoSEQ multiplex PCR; in TCRdb, only in-frame clones are kept and a portion is missing. The profile covers more than 35,000 clones, with 80% to 95% appearing a single time and approximately 0.12% taken by the ten largest. The sample consisted of naive CD8+ T cells from blood. Described subset: CD45RA+ naive T cells. The receptors shown here come from a human donor in good health.

The chain recombines TRBV4-3 with TRBJ1-3; TRBD1 matches 9 bases. Germline V gene lookup returns CDR1 LGHNA and CDR2 YSLEER. This CDR3 is 17 amino acids long. The junction had 5 bases not matched to a gene; V was cut back by 0 bases and J by 2 bases. In DNA, the CDR3 is TGCGCCAGCAGCCAAGATATCGGGACAGGGACTGGAAACACCATATATTTT. It specifies CASSQDIGTGTGNTIYF.

The chain is built from TRBV15 and TRBJ2-7; no reliable D call. The germline gives CDR1 LNHNV, CDR2 YYDKDF (reference sequence). V shed 1 base and J shed 6 bases, with 10 bases lying between them. CDR3 length: 13 residues. This chain's CDR3 is CATSRASSREQYF. The CDR3, as DNA: TGTGCCACCAGCAGAGCCAGCAGTCGCGAGCAGTACTTC.

The chain uses TRBV30 and TRBJ1-5; TRBD1 might be the D (5 bases). CDR3 size: 14 residues. V was trimmed by 3 bases and J by 1 base, leaving 10 bases between them. Germline loops: CDR1 GTSNPN, CDR2 SVGIG (reference sequence). CDR3 region: CAWSQGISNQPQHF. Here the CDR3 DNA reads TGTGCCTGGAGCCAGGGTATCAGCAATCAGCCCCAGCATTTT.

The V call is TRBV25-1, the J call TRBJ2-7; D unresolved. The germline V gene encodes CDR1 MGHDK and CDR2 SYGVNS. Trimming shortened V by 3 bases and J by 3 bases, and 9 bases separated the two germline ends. This CDR3 contains 13 residues. The CDR3 loop is CASSEPHFYEQYF. As DNA, the CDR3 is TGTGCCAGCAGTGAGCCCCATTTCTACGAGCAGTACTTC.

V and J are TRBV27 and TRBJ2-1, with TRBD2 matching 8 bases. Per the germline V gene, CDR1 is MNHEY and CDR2 is SMNVEV (reference sequence). Losses at the gene ends were 3 bases for V and 4 bases for J; bases not matched to a gene: 2. The CDR3 runs to 14 residues. Here the CDR3 reads CASSFGGEYNEQFF. As DNA, the CDR3 is TGTGCCAGCAGTTTCGGGGGGGAATACAATGAGCAGTTCTTC.

The rearrangement joins TRBV30 to TRBJ1-1; possibly TRBD1 for D (6 bases). The germline CDR1 and CDR2 sequences are GTSNPN and SVGIG (reference sequence). V was trimmed by 3 bases and J by 3 bases, leaving 8 bases between them. The CDR3 covers 12 residues. The CDR3 region has the DNA TGTGCCTGGAGGGACAGATACACTGAAGCTTTCTTT. Protein: CAWRDRYTEAFF.

The table lists this clone with a count of one. V is TRBV5-6 and J is TRBJ2-7; TRBD2 aligns across 11 bases. In germline, CDR1 is SGHDT, CDR2 YYEEEE. Unmatched junction bases numbered 3, after V lost 0 bases and J lost 4 bases. This CDR3 has 15 residues. Here the CDR3 DNA reads TGTGCCAGCAGCTTGGCCCCTAGCGGGGGGTACGAGCAGTACTTC. It yields the protein CASSLAPSGGYEQYF.

Of note for this clone: An end of the junction differs from the germline gene, which may be a read error. The V call is TRBV27, the J call TRBJ1-5; D is unresolved. The CDR3 extends over 15 amino acids. Germline CDR1 reads MNHEY; CDR2 reads SMNVEV (reference sequence). The CDR3 DNA follows: TGTGCCAGCAGCTCCTTAGTTGGATCTAATCCGCCCCAGCATTTT. Translated, it gives CASSSLVGSNPPQHF.

The chain uses TRBV28 and TRBJ1-2; D is unclear. The CDR3 runs 14 residues. Trimming stripped 11 bases from V and 0 bases from J, with 16 bases between. Germline V gene lookup returns CDR1 MDHEN and CDR2 SYDVKM. CDR3: CAHGKGLSNYGYTF. The CDR3 coding sequence is TGTGCCCATGGGAAGGGTCTATCTAACTATGGCTACACCTTC.

CDR3 loop: CASRRDALVLFEAFF. CDR3 DNA sequence: TGTGCCAGCCGCCGGGACGCCCTCGTTCTCTTTGAAGCTTTCTTT. The rearrangement joins TRBV28 to TRBJ1-1, with D perhaps matching TRBD1 (5 bases). This CDR3 is 15 amino acids long. V dropped 8 bases and J dropped 7 bases, with 23 bases sitting between them. The germline CDR1 and CDR2 sequences are MDHEN and SYDVKM.

V gene TRBV19 combines with J gene TRBJ2-1; a possible D gene is TRBD2 (6 bases). There are 15 residues in the CDR3. The germline gives CDR1 LNHDA, CDR2 SQIVND (reference sequence). V shed 7 bases and J shed 0 bases, with 13 bases lying between them. CDR3 region: CASTPGGSSYNEQFF. DNA of the CDR3: TGTGCCAGTACACCTGGGGGGAGCTCCTACAATGAGCAGTTCTTC.

The V gene is TRBV13, the J gene TRBJ2-1, with TRBD2 matching 8 bases. Per germline, CDR1 PRHDT and CDR2 FYEKMQ (reference sequence). The V gene end was trimmed by 5 bases and the J gene end by 7 bases; junction bases not matched to a gene: 13. The CDR3 consists of 16 residues. CDR3 amino acids: CASSPRNRLAWNEQFF. CDR3 DNA sequence: TGTGCCAGCAGCCCCCGAAACCGACTAGCGTGGAATGAGCAGTTCTTC.

Only one count was recorded for this clone. CDR3: CASSLSGREQYF. In DNA, the CDR3 is TGTGCCAGCAGTTTATCAGGGAGGGAGCAGTACTTC. The V call is TRBV27, the J call TRBJ2-7; possibly TRBD2 for D (6 bases). Per the germline V gene, CDR1 is MNHEY and CDR2 is SMNVEV (reference sequence). Between the trimmed V and J ends, which lost 0 bases and 7 bases, there was a span of 7 bases. The CDR3 sequence is 12 residues long.

The chain combines TRBV28 with TRBJ2-5; possibly TRBD2 for D (5 bases). V was shortened by 8 bases and J by 1 base, with 14 bases between the two germline ends. Germline CDR1 reads MDHEN; CDR2 reads SYDVKM. This CDR3 is built from 14 residues. The chain's CDR3 is CASRPRRVQETQYF. CDR3 in DNA: TGTGCCAGCCGCCCCCGGCGGGTCCAAGAGACCCAGTACTTC. The whole variable domain, filled in from reference TRBV28 and TRBJ2-5, reads DVKVTQSSRYLVKRTGEKVFLECVQDMDHENMFWYRQDPGLGLRLIYFSYDVKMKEKGDIPEGYSVSREKKERFSLILESASTNQTSMYLCASRPRRVQETQYFGPGTRLLVL.

The chain carries TRBV27 and TRBJ2-1; 8 bases align to TRBD2. Trimming cost V 6 bases and J 4 bases; bases outside gene matches: 5. Germline CDR1 reads MNHEY; CDR2 reads SMNVEV (reference sequence). This CDR3 has 14 residues. The CDR3 bases are TGTGCCAGCAGCGAAGCGGGGGATTACAATGAGCAGTTCTTC. This translates into CASSEAGDYNEQFF.

The DNA for the CDR3 is TGTGCCAGCAGCTTGGTAGACAACTATGGCTACACCTTC. This translates into CASSLVDNYGYTF. The gene calls are TRBV5-8 and TRBJ1-2, with unresolved D. This CDR3 region has 13 residues. V lost 0 bases to trimming and J lost 2 bases, with 5 bases between them. Germline lookup yields CDR1 SGHTS and CDR2 YDEGEE. Full variable domain (rest looked up from reference TRBV5-8 and TRBJ1-2): EAGVTQSPTHLIKTRGQQATLRCSPISGHTSVYWYQQALGLGLQFLLWYDEGEERNRGNFPPRFSGRQFPNYSSELNVNALELEDSALYLCASSLVDNYGYTFGSGTRLTVV.

This clone has a single count. V usage is TRBV10-3 and J usage is TRBJ2-3, with 7 bases aligning to TRBD1. This CDR3 is built from 13 residues. Germline V CDR1 and CDR2: ENHRY, SYGVKD. V trimming: 4 bases; J trimming: 3 bases; junction bases outside the gene matches: 1. CDR3 residues: CAISADRTDTQYF. The CDR3 DNA reads TGTGCCATCAGTGCGGACAGGACAGATACGCAGTATTTT.

The table lists this clone with a count of one. The chain is built from TRBV27 and TRBJ1-3; TRBD1 might be the D (6 bases). Germline assignment: CDR1 MNHEY and CDR2 SMNVEV (reference sequence). V was cut by 10 bases and J by 7 bases, with 20 bases left in between. The CDR3 is 14 residues long. The CDR3 loop is CANIEGGYCNTIYF. The CDR3 DNA follows: TGTGCCAACATAGAAGGGGGTTACTGCAACACCATATATTTT.

The rearrangement links TRBV5-6 to TRBJ2-3; 7 bases align to TRBD2. J gave up 5 bases and V 2 bases, and 14 bases lay outside the gene matches. Germline CDR1 is SGHDT and CDR2 is YYEEEE. This CDR3 contains 17 residues. This chain's CDR3 is CASSFPPRGREGDTQYF. The CDR3 nucleotides read TGTGCCAGCAGCTTCCCACCTCGCGGGAGAGAGGGAGATACGCAGTATTTT.

The rearrangement joins TRBV28 to TRBJ2-7; 10 bases agree with TRBD2. In germline, CDR1 is MDHEN, CDR2 SYDVKM. V lost 3 bases, J lost 2 bases, and 10 bases stayed unmatched. The CDR3 sequence is 17 residues long. This chain's CDR3 is CASSFGLAGVFPYEQYF. The CDR3, as DNA: TGTGCCAGCAGTTTTGGGCTAGCGGGAGTATTTCCCTACGAGCAGTACTTC.

This clone was seen only once. The chain is built from TRBV6-5 and TRBJ2-3; maybe TRBD2 (5 bases). Germline values: CDR1 MNHEY, CDR2 SVGAGI. The CDR3 length is 14 residues. Trimming cost V 2 bases and J 3 bases, with 9 bases left between them. The CDR3 DNA reads TGTGCCAGCAGTTACGGGAGTGTGACAGATACGCAGTATTTT. This gives the protein CASSYGSVTDTQYF.

The chain uses TRBV5-1 and TRBJ2-3, with TRBD2 matching over 10 bases. With 2 bases clipped from V and 2 bases from J, the junction kept 2 bases outside the gene matches. The CDR3 sequence is 15 residues long. Germline V gene sequence: CDR1 SGHRS, CDR2 YFSETQ. Here the CDR3 reads CASSLTSGTTDTQYF. CDR3 DNA sequence: TGCGCCAGCAGCTTAACTAGCGGGACCACAGATACGCAGTATTTT.